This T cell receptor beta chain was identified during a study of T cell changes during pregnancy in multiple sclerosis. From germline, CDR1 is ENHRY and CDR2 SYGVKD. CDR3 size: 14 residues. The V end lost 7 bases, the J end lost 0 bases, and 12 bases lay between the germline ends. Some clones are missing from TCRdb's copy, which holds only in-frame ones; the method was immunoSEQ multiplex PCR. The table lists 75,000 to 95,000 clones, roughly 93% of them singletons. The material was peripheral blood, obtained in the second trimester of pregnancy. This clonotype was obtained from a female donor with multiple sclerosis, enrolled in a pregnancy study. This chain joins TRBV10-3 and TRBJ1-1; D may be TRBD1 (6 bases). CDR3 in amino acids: CAITEGGLNTEAFF. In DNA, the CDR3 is TGTGCCATCACCGAGGGGGGGTTGAACACTGAAGCTTTCTTT.